The clone carrying this TCR beta chain appeared a few times. Mismatch with germline at one junction end may stem from a read error. These data originate in a study of early T cells in non-severe SARS-CoV-2 infection. Individually, cDNA molecules had unique molecular identifiers attached to them. TCRdb ran MiXCR on the 5' RACE reads and lists one entry per CDR3 protein. Of fewer than 85,000 distinct CDR3 sequences listed, roughly 15% are singletons. The input for sequencing was whole blood, taken at baseline. This clonotype originated in an adult who was a healthcare worker with PCR-confirmed SARS-CoV-2 infection or an uninfected control (not recorded which).

The CDR3 DNA reads as TGCGCCAGCAGCCCCGGGAGTACCCAAGAGACCCGGTACTTC. It yields the protein CASSPGSTQETRYF. The J gene is TRBJ2-5, the V gene TRBV5-1; a weak D match, TRBD2 (6 bases). From germline, CDR1 is SGHRS and CDR2 YFSETQ. The CDR3 is 14 residues long.